A selection of T cell receptor beta chains follows, all from one sample in a study of T cell changes during pregnancy in multiple sclerosis. Sequenced by immunoSEQ multiplex PCR; TCRdb stores in-frame clones only, minus some. The table has tens of thousands of clones, 85% to 95% seen once. The sample was peripheral blood, taken in the second trimester of pregnancy. The receptors were gathered from a female donor with multiple sclerosis, enrolled in a pregnancy study. Both conserved end residues are part of each CDR3. A D gene is named only where the DNA matches it firmly. Part of the rows lack a size; the others show once, few, many or a class for expanded clones.

D gene: NA; CDR3 length: 14; clone size: NA; V gene: TRBV30; J gene: TRBJ1-3; CDR3 DNA: TGTGCCTGGAGGACATCCAACTCTGGAAACACCATATATTTT; CDR3 protein: CAWRTSNSGNTIYF
D gene: TRBD2; CDR3 length: 14; clone size: NA; V gene: TRBV29-1; J gene: TRBJ2-1; CDR3 DNA: TGCAGCGTGGTAGCGGGGCCCTCCTACAATGAGCAGTTCTTC; CDR3 protein: CSVVAGPSYNEQFF
D gene: TRBD2; CDR3 length: 17; clone size: NA; V gene: TRBV12-5; J gene: TRBJ2-1; CDR3 DNA: TGTGCTAGTGGTTTCACGACTAGCGGGAGTCTGTACAATGAGCAGTTCTTC; CDR3 protein: CASGFTTSGSLYNEQFF
D gene: TRBD2; CDR3 length: 16; clone size: NA; V gene: TRBV19; J gene: TRBJ2-1; CDR3 DNA: TGTGCCAGTAGTAGCCCACTAGCGGGAGTTCGAAATGAGCAGTTCTTC; CDR3 protein: CASSSPLAGVRNEQFF
D gene: TRBD2; CDR3 length: 15; clone size: NA; V gene: TRBV7-9; J gene: TRBJ2-7; CDR3 DNA: TGTGCCAGCAGCCCTGTTCGAGCGGGACCCTACGAGCAGTACTTC; CDR3 protein: CASSPVRAGPYEQYF
D gene: NA; CDR3 length: 15; clone size: NA; V gene: TRBV19; J gene: TRBJ1-3; CDR3 DNA: TGTGCCAGTAGTCCACGACGGAGCTCTGGAAACACCATATATTTT; CDR3 protein: CASSPRRSSGNTIYF
D gene: TRBD2; CDR3 length: 15; clone size: NA; V gene: TRBV5-1; J gene: TRBJ2-7; CDR3 DNA: TGCGCCAGCAGCCTGGGTAGCGGGAGGTACGACGAGCAGTACTTC; CDR3 protein: CASSLGSGRYDEQYF
D gene: TRBD1; CDR3 length: 15; clone size: NA; V gene: TRBV6-6; J gene: TRBJ1-6; CDR3 DNA: TGTGCCAGCAGTTACGGAGACAGGGGAGGGTCACCCCTCCACTTT; CDR3 protein: CASSYGDRGGSPLHF
D gene: TRBD2; CDR3 length: 15; clone size: NA; V gene: TRBV9; J gene: TRBJ2-3; CDR3 DNA: TGTGCCAGCAGCGGCGGGGGGGTCCAAAGGGGGACGCAGTATTTT; CDR3 protein: CASSGGGVQRGTQYF
D gene: NA; CDR3 length: 13; clone size: NA; V gene: TRBV10-3; J gene: TRBJ2-7; CDR3 DNA: TGTGCCATCAGTAAGGATCAGGGGCGCAAGCAGTACTTC; CDR3 protein: CAISKDQGRKQYF
D gene: TRBD2; CDR3 length: 16; clone size: NA; V gene: TRBV4-3; J gene: TRBJ2-1; CDR3 DNA: TGCGCCAGCAGCCTTCATAGCGGGGTTCCTACAAGGGAGCAGTTCTTC; CDR3 protein: CASSLHSGVPTREQFF
D gene: NA; CDR3 length: 15; clone size: NA; V gene: TRBV9; J gene: TRBJ2-5; CDR3 DNA: TGTGCCAGCAGCGTTGTGGGTCAGGGTGGGGAGACCCAGTACTTC; CDR3 protein: CASSVVGQGGETQYF
D gene: NA; CDR3 length: 15; clone size: NA; V gene: TRBV7-3; J gene: TRBJ2-6; CDR3 DNA: TGTGCCAGCAGTCCCGCGGGTTCTGGGGCCAACGTCCTGACTTTC; CDR3 protein: CASSPAGSGANVLTF
D gene: NA; CDR3 length: 12; clone size: NA; V gene: TRBV29-1; J gene: TRBJ2-3; CDR3 DNA: TGCAGCGTCGCAGTAGGGGGAGATACGCAGTATTTT; CDR3 protein: CSVAVGGDTQYF
D gene: NA; CDR3 length: 14; clone size: NA; V gene: TRBV27; J gene: TRBJ2-7; CDR3 DNA: TGTGCCAGCAGTTTATGGCCCGGGGCCTACGAGCAGTACTTC; CDR3 protein: CASSLWPGAYEQYF
D gene: TRBD2; CDR3 length: 15; clone size: NA; V gene: TRBV30; J gene: TRBJ2-1; CDR3 DNA: TGTGCCTGGAGGGCGGGAGGGCATATTTACAATGAGCAGTTCTTC; CDR3 protein: CAWRAGGHIYNEQFF
D gene: TRBD2; CDR3 length: 15; clone size: NA; V gene: TRBV9; J gene: TRBJ2-7; CDR3 DNA: TGTGCCAGCAGCGAGGGCCGCGGGAGGGCCTACGAGCAGTACTTC; CDR3 protein: CASSEGRGRAYEQYF
D gene: TRBD2; CDR3 length: 16; clone size: NA; V gene: TRBV7-6; J gene: TRBJ2-1; CDR3 DNA: TGTGCCAGCAGCGCCACCGGGACTAGGATGGGCAGTGAGCAGTTCTTC; CDR3 protein: CASSATGTRMGSEQFF
D gene: NA; CDR3 length: 14; clone size: NA; V gene: TRBV7-2; J gene: TRBJ1-1; CDR3 DNA: TGTGCCAGCAGCCCCGGGAGGGGTGGCACTGAAGCTTTCTTT; CDR3 protein: CASSPGRGGTEAFF
D gene: TRBD2; CDR3 length: 15; clone size: NA; V gene: TRBV5-5; J gene: TRBJ2-5; CDR3 DNA: TGTGCCAGCAGCATTCGATTGGGACTAGGAGAGACCCAGTACTTC; CDR3 protein: CASSIRLGLGETQYF
D gene: TRBD1; CDR3 length: 14; clone size: NA; V gene: TRBV7-9; J gene: TRBJ2-1; CDR3 DNA: TGTGCCAGCAGCTTAGTGACAGGGGGTTATGAGCAGTTCTTC; CDR3 protein: CASSLVTGGYEQFF
D gene: NA; CDR3 length: 14; clone size: few; V gene: TRBV7-2; J gene: TRBJ2-5; CDR3 DNA: TGTGCCAGCAGCTTATTCGGGGGAGAAGAGACCCAGTACTTC; CDR3 protein: CASSLFGGEETQYF
D gene: TRBD1; CDR3 length: 14; clone size: NA; V gene: TRBV19; J gene: TRBJ1-5; CDR3 DNA: TGTGCCAGTAGTAGTCAGGGGGCGGGACAGCCCCAGCATTTT; CDR3 protein: CASSSQGAGQPQHF
D gene: TRBD2; CDR3 length: 19; clone size: NA; V gene: TRBV23-1; J gene: TRBJ2-1; CDR3 DNA: TGCGCCAGCACCACTCCCAGGGTTGCAACTAGCGGGACGTACAATGAGCAGTTCTTC; CDR3 protein: CASTTPRVATSGTYNEQFF
D gene: NA; CDR3 length: 15; clone size: NA; V gene: TRBV6-1; J gene: TRBJ2-5; CDR3 DNA: TGTTCTGCCGGGGGATATCGAGGGTACCAAGAGACCCAGTACTTC; CDR3 protein: CSAGGYRGYQETQYF
D gene: NA; CDR3 length: 15; clone size: once; V gene: TRBV5-5; J gene: TRBJ2-5; CDR3 DNA: TGTGCCAGCAGCTTGCGGTCGGGGGGCCGGGAGACCCAGTACTTC; CDR3 protein: CASSLRSGGRETQYF
D gene: TRBD2; CDR3 length: 14; clone size: NA; V gene: TRBV7-2; J gene: TRBJ2-7; CDR3 DNA: TGTGCCAGCAGCTTATTGGCGGGAGGGGACGAGCAGTACTTC; CDR3 protein: CASSLLAGGDEQYF
D gene: NA; CDR3 length: 15; clone size: NA; V gene: TRBV9; J gene: TRBJ2-1; CDR3 DNA: TGTGCCAGCAGCGAGGAGGGATGGGCTAGTAATGAGCAGTTCTTC; CDR3 protein: CASSEEGWASNEQFF
D gene: NA; CDR3 length: 16; clone size: NA; V gene: TRBV27; J gene: TRBJ2-7; CDR3 DNA: TGTGCCAGCAGTTTATTGGCAGGGGAGTCAGGCTACGAGCAGTACTTC; CDR3 protein: CASSLLAGESGYEQYF
D gene: NA; CDR3 length: 17; clone size: NA; V gene: TRBV7-9; J gene: TRBJ2-7; CDR3 DNA: TGTGCCAGCAGCTTTTTTGGATCCGGGACTCTCACTTTTGAGCAGTACTTC; CDR3 protein: CASSFFGSGTLTFEQYF
D gene: TRBD1; CDR3 length: 16; clone size: once; V gene: TRBV28; J gene: TRBJ2-1; CDR3 DNA: TGTGCCACCCAAGGGGGCTACACTAGTATTGACAATGAGCAGTTCTTC; CDR3 protein: CATQGGYTSIDNEQFF
D gene: TRBD2; CDR3 length: 16; clone size: NA; V gene: TRBV27; J gene: TRBJ2-1; CDR3 DNA: TGTGCCAGCAGTATATGGACTAGCGGGAACATTCGTGAGCAGTTCTTC; CDR3 protein: CASSIWTSGNIREQFF
D gene: TRBD2; CDR3 length: 18; clone size: NA; V gene: TRBV7-7; J gene: TRBJ2-2; CDR3 DNA: TGTGCTAGCAGCCCCGCTAGCGGGAGGGCCAAAAACACCGGGGAGCTGTTTTTT; CDR3 protein: CASSPASGRAKNTGELFF
D gene: NA; CDR3 length: 15; clone size: NA; V gene: TRBV15; J gene: TRBJ2-1; CDR3 DNA: TGTGCCACCAGCAGGGAGACCAGAGGCTACAATGAGCAGTTCTTC; CDR3 protein: CATSRETRGYNEQFF
D gene: TRBD2; CDR3 length: 16; clone size: NA; V gene: TRBV4-2; J gene: TRBJ2-2; CDR3 DNA: TGTGCCAGCAGCCAAGGTGATAGCGGGAGTGTTGGGGAGCTGTTTTTT; CDR3 protein: CASSQGDSGSVGELFF
D gene: NA; CDR3 length: 15; clone size: once; V gene: TRBV7-2; J gene: TRBJ1-1; CDR3 DNA: TGTGCCAGCAGCTTAGGGGGGGCGCGGGGGACTGAAGCTTTCTTT; CDR3 protein: CASSLGGARGTEAFF
D gene: NA; CDR3 length: 16; clone size: NA; V gene: TRBV4-1; J gene: TRBJ2-2; CDR3 DNA: TGCGCCAGCAGCCCGTTCGCCGGGAGTTCCACCGGGGAGCTGTTTTTT; CDR3 protein: CASSPFAGSSTGELFF
D gene: TRBD2; CDR3 length: 15; clone size: NA; V gene: TRBV7-2; J gene: TRBJ2-3; CDR3 DNA: TGTGCCAGCAGCTCCGAAAGCGGGAGGGCAGATACGCAGTATTTT; CDR3 protein: CASSSESGRADTQYF
D gene: NA; CDR3 length: 13; clone size: NA; V gene: TRBV7-2; J gene: TRBJ2-7; CDR3 DNA: TGTGCCAGCAGCTTCCCAGGCTCCTACGAGCAGTACTTC; CDR3 protein: CASSFPGSYEQYF
D gene: TRBD2; CDR3 length: 17; clone size: NA; V gene: TRBV7-8; J gene: TRBJ2-3; CDR3 DNA: TGTGCCAGCAGCTTAAACCTAGCGGGCCTAGATCGAGATACGCAGTATTTT; CDR3 protein: CASSLNLAGLDRDTQYF
D gene: TRBD2; CDR3 length: 14; clone size: NA; V gene: TRBV4-2; J gene: TRBJ2-1; CDR3 DNA: TGTGCCAGCCGGAGTAGCGGGGATAACAATGAGCAGTTCTTC; CDR3 protein: CASRSSGDNNEQFF
D gene: NA; CDR3 length: 16; clone size: NA; V gene: TRBV19; J gene: TRBJ2-6; CDR3 DNA: TGTGCCAGTAGTGCCGCTCAGGGCTCTGGGGCCAACGTCCTGACTTTC; CDR3 protein: CASSAAQGSGANVLTF
D gene: NA; CDR3 length: 13; clone size: once; V gene: TRBV7-9; J gene: TRBJ2-7; CDR3 DNA: TGTGCCAGCAGCTTAGGGACTGGGTACGAGCAGTACTTC; CDR3 protein: CASSLGTGYEQYF
D gene: TRBD2; CDR3 length: 16; clone size: NA; V gene: TRBV7-8; J gene: TRBJ2-3; CDR3 DNA: TGTGCCAGCAGCCCGGGTGGGCGGGGGAGCACAGATACGCAGTATTTT; CDR3 protein: CASSPGGRGSTDTQYF
D gene: TRBD2; CDR3 length: 15; clone size: NA; V gene: TRBV5-6; J gene: TRBJ2-7; CDR3 DNA: TGTGCCAGCAGCCCGGGACTAGCGGGGGCCTACGAGCAGTACTTC; CDR3 protein: CASSPGLAGAYEQYF
D gene: TRBD2; CDR3 length: 16; clone size: NA; V gene: TRBV5-1; J gene: TRBJ2-1; CDR3 DNA: TGCGCCAGCAGCTTGGCCGCGACTAGCGGTTACAATGAGCAGTTCTTC; CDR3 protein: CASSLAATSGYNEQFF
D gene: NA; CDR3 length: 14; clone size: NA; V gene: TRBV28; J gene: TRBJ1-5; CDR3 DNA: TGTGCCAGCAGGTTGGGACAATTCAATCAGCCCCAGCATTTT; CDR3 protein: CASRLGQFNQPQHF